This TCR beta chain stems from a study of radiotherapy plus CTLA-4 blockade in lung cancer. Using immunoSEQ multiplex PCR, the repertoire was profiled, and TCRdb retains in-frame clones only, with some absent. The sample includes about 62,000 clones, approximately 76% seen only once; the top ten take about 3%. This clone has only one observation. Its antigen is unidentified. J gave up 0 bases and V 6 bases, and 10 bases lay outside the gene matches. The germline CDR1 and CDR2 sequences are SNHLY and FYNNEI. The CDR3 covers 16 residues. Regarding the study as a whole: Blood-borne expansion of tumor-derived TCR clones followed radiotherapy plus ipilimumab.

The sample consisted of peripheral blood, taken from a patient treated with radiotherapy plus ipilimumab. The sequence came from a human donor with non-small cell lung cancer who had a complete response to radiotherapy plus ipilimumab. The rearrangement uses TRBV2 and TRBJ2-7; 8 nucleotides line up with TRBD1. The CDR3 loop is CASRQTGALTSYEQYF. The CDR3 DNA is TGTGCCAGCAGGCAGACAGGGGCTTTGACCTCCTACGAGCAGTACTTC.